This T cell receptor beta chain was recorded in a study of response to subunit inactivated influenza vaccine. V was shortened by 1 base and J by 11 bases, with 14 bases between the two germline ends. There are 13 residues in the CDR3. Germline values: CDR1 SQVTM, CDR2 ANQGSEA. In TCRdb, the RT-PCR reads were re-called with MiXCR into one record per CDR3 protein. The data contain about 700,000 distinct CDR3 sequences, 15% to 19% of them singletons. The receptor comes from a man in his fifties who received an inactivated influenza vaccine. The chain has TRBV29-1 and TRBJ1-4; D might be TRBD1 (5 bases). This sample comprised PBMCs from blood, obtained 12 days after vaccination. The CDR3 is CSVEGNRSGKLFF. The CDR3 DNA reads TGCAGCGTTGAAGGAAACAGGAGCGGGAAACTGTTTTTT.